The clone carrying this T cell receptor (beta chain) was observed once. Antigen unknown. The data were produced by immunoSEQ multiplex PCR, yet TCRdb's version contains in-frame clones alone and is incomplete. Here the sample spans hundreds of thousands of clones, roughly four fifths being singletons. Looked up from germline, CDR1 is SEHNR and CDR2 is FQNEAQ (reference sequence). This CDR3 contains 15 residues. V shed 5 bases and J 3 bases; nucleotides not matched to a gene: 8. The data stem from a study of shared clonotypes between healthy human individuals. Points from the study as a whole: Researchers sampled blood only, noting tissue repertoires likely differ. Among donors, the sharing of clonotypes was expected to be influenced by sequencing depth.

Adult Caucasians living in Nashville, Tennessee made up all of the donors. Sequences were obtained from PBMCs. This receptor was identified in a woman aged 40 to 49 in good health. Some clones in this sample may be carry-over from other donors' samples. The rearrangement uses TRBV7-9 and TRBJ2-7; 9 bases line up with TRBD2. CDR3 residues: CASSPRTSADYEQYF. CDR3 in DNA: TGTGCCAGCAGCCCACGGACTAGCGCGGACTACGAGCAGTACTTC.